The TCR beta chain under discussion was sequenced for a study of T cell responses to AZD1222 COVID-19 vaccine. For the study at large: Some second doses came at about 4 weeks and others at about 12 weeks; these were pooled. Overall study results and limits: No day 14 peak samples; only post-peak repertoires were characterized.

Data came from immunoSEQ multiplex PCR; TCRdb stores just in-frame clones and leaves some out. Among 150,000 to 200,000 clones listed, approximately 92% were seen once. As for this clone: Its antigen is not known.

The sequences come from peripheral blood, collected on day 0 of AZD1222 vaccination. The receptor comes from an adult in good health.

The CDR3 bases are TGTGCCAGCAGTGAATCTTGGCAGGGCTACGAGCAGTACTTC. This gives the protein CASSESWQGYEQYF. The chain recombines TRBV6-1 with TRBJ2-7; possible D gene TRBD1, 5 bases. CDR3 size: 14 residues. The germline CDR1 and CDR2 sequences are MNHNS and SASEGT. V lost 2 bases and J lost 3, with 11 bases in between.